This T cell receptor (beta chain) was retrieved from a study of beta chain features in type 1 diabetes (dated 2018 in TCRdb). With respect to the entire study: Mean age, gender distribution, total cell number and subset yield did not differ between patients and healthy donors. A total of 85 million to 140 million sorted cells were examined across all samples, and the number of cells per subset was strongly correlated with RNA yield. Naive and central memory subsets were obtained from all 30 or so donors, but regulatory and stem cell-like memory subsets were isolated from only 8 patients and roughly eight healthy donors. In the study, TCRB repertoires of sorted circulating CD4+ T cell subsets from recently diagnosed type 1 diabetes patients were compared with those of matched healthy donors. The investigation overall reported the following: Naive, central memory and regulatory TCRB repertoires appeared to be more alike among patients than among healthy donors. PCR may preferentially amplify shorter templates, but because patient and control samples were amplified and corrected together, any resulting skew would affect both groups equally. Fewer insertions and more nucleotide deletions at VDJ recombination sites were observed in patients with type 1 diabetes, implying thymic rearrangement abnormalities. Type 1 diabetes patients showed a moderate but significant shortening of TCRB CDR3 length in all four CD4+ subsets. Sequencing cDNA rather than genomic DNA could over-represent highly expressing activated cells, although activation and CD3 levels did not differ between groups. Because small numbers of individuals were included in the HLA sub-analyses, any influence of HLA type on TCRB rearrangement was left unresolved.

The entire isolated RNA was reverse transcribed using the High Capacity cDNA Reverse Transcription Kit, and thus expressed TCRB transcripts were sequenced. Deep immunoSEQ sequencing was performed on naive, central memory and regulatory T cell samples, with an average of around 3.4 million total reads per sample. After sorted cells were lysed in RLT buffer, RNA was extracted with DNase-treated RNeasy Micro or Mini kits, with the choice depending on cell number. Each cell subset was processed on its own to prevent cross-contamination, while patient and healthy donor samples were processed together. TCRB sequences were amplified from cDNA with the immunoSEQ multiplex PCR, producing 87-bp fragments spanning the CDR3 region. Sequencing of the amplicons was performed on the Illumina HiSeq platform. In the original analysis: PCR bias was computationally corrected using synthetic template baselines, reads within Hamming distance 2 were collapsed, and singletons that could not be merged were discarded. Reads were aligned to IMGT to assign V, D and J genes, CDR3 length, and insertions or deletions at six rearrangement sites. Clonotype counts were normalized to sorted cell number within each subset before computing true diversity and Gini coefficients with the tcR R package. The overlap coefficient, calculated on TCRB nucleotide sequences, was used to measure repertoire sharing. Out-of-frame TCRB sequences from naive cells were analyzed as a proxy for the pre-selection repertoire. Entries here come from immuneACCESS through TCRdb and include only in-frame sequences with V and J called. Some clones fail to appear in such tables; in the studies checked, an unresolved V gene covers under half of the shortfall, and the cause of the remainder is unknown. V and J calls and clone size are those listed in that table; D and trimming were worked out from the DNA. The sample profile shows more than 250,000 clones; 14% of them were found once. The ten most abundant clones make up 0.017% of the sample.

As for this clone: Its antigen is currently not known. The sample holds no much larger clone one base away, and base qualities are not on file.

A single peripheral blood draw of around 0.11 L on average was collected from each donor into heparinised tubes. Naive, central memory, regulatory and stem cell-like memory CD4+ T cells were sorted on a BD FACSAria II using a panel including CD45RO, CCR7, CD25, CD127, CD95 and CD27. All sorted populations exceeded 98% purity. PBMCs were separated immediately by Lymphoprep density gradient centrifugation and were stained directly, without being cultured. So that batch effects would be minimized, each experiment stained and sorted samples in pairs, pairing one healthy donor with one patient. CDR1 and CDR2 (LNHDA, SQIVND) derive from the germline V gene (reference sequence). From the cysteine through the phenylalanine, the CDR3 covers 15 amino acids. The CDR3 DNA has 45 bases and is translated from base 1. Compared with germline, V lacks 10 bases and J lacks 1 base; bases without a gene match: 11.

This sequence was found in a man in his thirties or forties with type 1 diabetes. The chain uses TRBV19 and TRBJ1-1; TRBD1 matches 8 bases in the middle. Sequenced input: naive CD4+ T cells from blood. The cell subset or site label, as the study defines it: true naive CD4+ T cells. The CDR3 is CATWDRSLSNTEAFF. The DNA sequence follows: TGTGCCACCTGGGACAGGAGCTTATCGAACACTGAAGCTTTCTTT.